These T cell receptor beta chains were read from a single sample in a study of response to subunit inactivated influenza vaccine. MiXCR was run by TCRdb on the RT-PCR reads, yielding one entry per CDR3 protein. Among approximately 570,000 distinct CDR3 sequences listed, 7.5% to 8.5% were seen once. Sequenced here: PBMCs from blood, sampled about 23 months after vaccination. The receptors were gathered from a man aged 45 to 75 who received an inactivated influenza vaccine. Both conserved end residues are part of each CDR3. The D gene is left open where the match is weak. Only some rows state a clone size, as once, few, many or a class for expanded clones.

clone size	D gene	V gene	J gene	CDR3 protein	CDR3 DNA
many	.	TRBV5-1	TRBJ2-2	CASSLAGGPNTGELFF	TGCGCCAGCAGCTTGGCCGGGGGGCCAAACACCGGGGAGCTGTTTTTT
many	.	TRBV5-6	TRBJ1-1	CASSLSGRNTEAFF	TGTGCCAGCAGCTTGTCCGGAAGGAACACTGAAGCTTTCTTT
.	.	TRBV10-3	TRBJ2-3	CAISEPDTQYF	TGTGCCATCAGTGAGCCGGATACGCAGTATTTT
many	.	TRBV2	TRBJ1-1	CASSSMNTEAFF	TGTGCCAGCAGCTCAATGAACACTGAAGCTTTCTTT
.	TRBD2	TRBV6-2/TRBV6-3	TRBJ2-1	CASSYSSRGRGDEQFF	TGTGCCAGCAGTTACTCGTCAAGGGGACGGGGGGATGAGCAGTTCTTC
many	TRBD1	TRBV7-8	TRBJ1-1	CASSSRQGGLEAFF	TGTGCCAGCAGCTCCAGACAGGGGGGGCTCGAAGCTTTCTTT
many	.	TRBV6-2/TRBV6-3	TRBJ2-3	CASSSSSTDTQYF	TGTGCCAGCAGTTCTTCTAGCACAGATACGCAGTATTTT
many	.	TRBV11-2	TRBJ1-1	CASSLAQGTEAFF	TGTGCCAGCAGCTTAGCCCAGGGCACTGAAGCTTTCTTT
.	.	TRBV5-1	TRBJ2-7	CASSLDRFEQYF	TGCGCCAGCAGCTTGGATAGGTTCGAGCAGTACTTC
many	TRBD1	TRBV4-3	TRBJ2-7	CASSQERDRSYEQYF	TGCGCCAGCAGCCAAGAACGGGACAGGTCCTACGAGCAGTACTTC
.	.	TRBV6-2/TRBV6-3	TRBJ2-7	CASSYPPGGHYEQYF	TGTGCCAGCAGTTACCCCCCCGGGGGCCATTACGAGCAGTACTTC
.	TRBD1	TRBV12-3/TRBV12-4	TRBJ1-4	CASTRTGGNEKLFF	TGTGCCAGCACCCGGACAGGGGGGAATGAAAAACTGTTTTTT
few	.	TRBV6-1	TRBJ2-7	CASSPIEGVGEQYF	TGTGCCAGCAGTCCGATTGAGGGAGTGGGCGAGCAGTACTTC
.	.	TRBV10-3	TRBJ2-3	CAISGSIDTQYF	TGTGCCATCAGTGGTTCTATAGATACGCAGTATTTT
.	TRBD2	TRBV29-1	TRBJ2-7	CSAGGNYEQYF	TGCAGCGCCGGGGGGAATTACGAGCAGTACTTC
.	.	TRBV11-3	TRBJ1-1	CASSLDGGADTEAFF	TGTGCCAGCAGCTTAGACGGGGGGGCTGACACTGAAGCTTTCTTT
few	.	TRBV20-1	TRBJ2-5	CSATRRGLAIRETQYF	TGCAGTGCCACCCGTCGCGGCCTAGCGATAAGGGAGACCCAGTACTTC
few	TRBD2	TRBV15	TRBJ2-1	CATSRTSGGASGQFF	TGTGCCACCAGCAGAACTAGCGGGGGGGCCTCGGGGCAGTTCTTC
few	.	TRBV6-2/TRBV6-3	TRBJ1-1	CASSYSARNAEAFF	TGTGCCAGCAGTTACTCTGCCCGCAACGCTGAAGCTTTCTTT
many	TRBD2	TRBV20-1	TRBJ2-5	CSVPSGGGAETQYF	TGCAGTGTTCCGTCTGGCGGGGGGGCTGAGACCCAGTACTTC
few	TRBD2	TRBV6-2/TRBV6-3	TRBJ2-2	CASGRLAPGELFF	TGTGCCAGCGGGCGACTAGCCCCCGGGGAGCTGTTTTTT
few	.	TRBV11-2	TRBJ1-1	CASSLFGRGTEAFF	TGTGCCAGCAGCTTATTCGGACGGGGGACTGAAGCTTTCTTT
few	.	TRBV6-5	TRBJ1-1	CASSYSRGLNTEAFF	TGTGCCAGCAGTTACTCGAGAGGGCTGAACACTGAAGCTTTCTTT
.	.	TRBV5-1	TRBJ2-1	CASSAGNSYNEQFF	TGCGCCAGCAGCGCGGGGAATTCCTACAATGAGCAGTTCTTC
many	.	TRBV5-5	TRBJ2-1	CASSKSSYNEQFF	TGTGCCAGCAGTAAGAGCTCCTACAATGAGCAGTTCTTC
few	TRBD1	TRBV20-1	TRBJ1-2	CSASRLTGGEGYTF	TGCAGTGCTAGTCGCCTTACAGGGGGCGAGGGCTACACCTTC
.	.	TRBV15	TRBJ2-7	CATSRERLVSYEQYF	TGTGCCACCAGCAGAGAAAGGCTAGTCTCCTACGAGCAGTACTTC
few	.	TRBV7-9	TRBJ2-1	CASRRLYNEQFF	TGTGCCAGCAGACGACTCTACAATGAGCAGTTCTTC
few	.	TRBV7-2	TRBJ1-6	CASSPAGVAMGKNF	TGTGCCAGCAGCCCCGCAGGGGTAGCTATGGGTAAAAACTTT
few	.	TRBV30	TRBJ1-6	CASGGASSYNSPLHF	TGTGCCTCGGGTGGGGCAAGCTCCTATAATTCACCCCTCCACTTT